This T cell receptor beta chain emerged from a study of blood T cell repertoires in COVID-19. Background on the study: Acute and convalescent COVID-19 samples came from the United States, Italy and Spain.

Germline lookup yields CDR1 SGHVS and CDR2 FQNEAQ. Trimming shortened V by 2 bases and J by 1 base, and 11 bases separated the two germline ends. This CDR3 comprises 15 residues. Authors' analysis steps: Researchers report that nucleated cell counts were estimated from reference gene primer amplification. Using immunoSEQ multiplex PCR, the repertoire was profiled, and TCRdb retains in-frame clones only, with some absent. V and J calls and clone size come straight from that table; D and trimming were deduced from the DNA. Of roughly 92,000 clones listed, around 86% are singletons. The TCR originated in a man aged 50 or older with acute or convalescent COVID-19. Sequenced: peripheral blood. This chain joins TRBV7-8 and TRBJ1-1, with D perhaps matching TRBD1 (5 bases). This chain's CDR3 is CASSLPRVRNTEAFF. As DNA, the CDR3 is TGTGCCAGCAGCTTACCCAGGGTACGGAACACTGAAGCTTTCTTT. Full variable domain (remainder filled in from reference TRBV7-8 and TRBJ1-1): GAGVSQSPRYKVAKRGQDVALRCDPISGHVSLFWYQQALGQGPEFLTYFQNEAQLDKSGLPSDRFFAERPEGSVSTLKIQRTQQEDSAVYLCASSLPRVRNTEAFFGQGTRLTVV.